The source of this T cell receptor beta chain is a study of CXCR3-negative and CXCR3-positive naive CD8 T cells. Concerning this clonotype: Its antigen is unknown.

This CDR3 is built from 13 residues. Germline V gene lookup returns CDR1 LNHDA and CDR2 SQIVND (reference sequence). TRB cDNA libraries were made by UMI-labeled 5' RACE. TCRdb reprocessed the 5' RACE reads and reports one entry per CDR3 protein, with no DNA. This sample's table reports over 45,000 distinct CDR3 sequences. Findings of the study overall: Each naive subset displayed comparably high diversity, whereas memory CD8+ cells displayed much lower diversity. Cryopreserved cells showed partially decreased CXCR3 expression, and most assays used fresh PBMCs. Surface CD5 looked about the same in the naive subsets, so the authors worked out TCR strength from TRB CDR3 properties.

The receptor was derived from a human donor in good health. Some clones in this sample may be carry-over from other donors' samples. The chain joins TRBV19 to TRBJ2-2; TCRdb's assignment of TRBD1 cannot be checked, as there is no DNA. Material: memory CD8+ T cells from blood. This chain's CDR3 is CASSWQGTGELFF.